The table lists the clone carrying this T cell receptor beta chain with many counts. Using a J-beta primer mix together with a sample-barcoded 5' primer, a second PCR was run for 7 to 11 cycles. Each CDR3 protein gets one entry after TCRdb re-called the 5' RACE reads with MiXCR. Here the sample spans 800,000 to 950,000 distinct CDR3 sequences, 29% being singletons. The sample is drawn from a study of blood T cells in healthy people across ages. Germline V CDR1 and CDR2: LGHNA, YSLEER. Trimming cost V 3 bases and J 4 bases; bases outside gene matches: 18. The CDR3 is 19 amino acids. These same records also appear under a second study, on T cells of mothers and their children.

Sequenced input: blood. The chain links TRBV4-3 to TRBJ1-2; TRBD1 matches at 9 bases. This receptor was taken from a middle-aged woman in good health. CDR3 sequence: CASSHPWDREGGLFYGYTF. Here the CDR3 DNA reads TGCGCCAGCAGCCACCCCTGGGACAGGGAAGGAGGCTTGTTCTATGGCTACACCTTC.